Sequencing of this TCR beta chain was carried out in a study of T cells after yellow fever vaccination. Overall study results and limits: The secondary response was weaker, and its peak arrived faster, on day 5 versus 15. FACS-sorted repertoires could contain abundant clonotypes contaminating from the bulk population. Reappearance after the booster was observed for most primary-vaccination clones (about 97% CD4, roughly 90% CD8).

Germline CDR1 is SGHVS and CDR2 is FNYEAQ. The CDR3 consists of 14 residues. V was clipped by 1 base and J by 6 bases, with 9 bases between them. As regards this clonotype: Its target is unknown.

A process of 5'RACE template switching, which added a universal primer site and UMIs, was used to make TCR cDNA. TCRdb re-called the 5' RACE reads through MiXCR, storing one row per CDR3 protein. The table records 300,000 to 350,000 distinct CDR3 sequences, about 10% of them present only once. Sequencing was performed on CD4+ T cells sorted from PBMCs, taken 45 days after the yellow fever booster vaccination. This chain uses TRBV7-6 with TRBJ2-2; D is unresolved. This sequence was found in a man aged 18 to 35 who received the YFV17D yellow fever vaccine. CDR3 amino acids: CASSLGITPGELFF. The CDR3 DNA follows: TGTGCCAGCAGCTTAGGAATAACCCCCGGGGAGCTGTTTTTT.